A selection of T cell receptor beta chains follows, all from one sample in a study of CD8 T cells in ankylosing spondylitis. Via MiXCR, TCRdb re-called the 5' RACE reads, giving one row per CDR3 protein. The profile shows some 800,000 distinct CDR3 sequences, about an eighth of them singletons. Source material: blood, either unsorted or a sorted T cell fraction (not recorded which). These receptors all come from a male donor with ankylosing spondylitis. CDR3s include the opening cysteine and the closing phenylalanine or tryptophan. A D gene is named only where the DNA matches it firmly. Clone size is shown for a subset of rows, as once, few, many or a class of expanded clone.

v_gene	j_gene	abundance	d_gene	CDR3aa	CDR3nt
TRBV10-3	TRBJ2-1	-	TRBD2	CATRREGLAGIEQFF	TGTGCCACCCGAAGGGAGGGACTAGCGGGAATTGAGCAGTTCTTC
TRBV20-1	TRBJ1-3	-	-	CSASLPGARRNTIYF	TGCAGTGCTAGTTTGCCCGGGGCCAGGAGAAACACCATATATTTT
TRBV7-9	TRBJ1-1	-	-	CASSLWAGTEAFF	TGTGCCAGCAGCTTATGGGCAGGCACTGAAGCTTTCTTT
TRBV7-2	TRBJ1-6	few	-	CASSPRLLGSPLHF	TGTGCCAGCAGCCCCCGCCTACTGGGTTCACCCCTCCACTTT
TRBV4-3	TRBJ2-3	few	TRBD2	CASSQEALAGGLGDTQYF	TGCGCCAGCAGCCAAGAGGCGCTAGCGGGGGGGCTAGGAGATACGCAGTATTTT
TRBV7-2	TRBJ2-7	-	-	CASSPAGQTTYEQYF	TGTGCCAGCAGCCCAGCGGGACAGACTACCTACGAGCAGTACTTC
TRBV12-3/TRBV12-4	TRBJ1-1	-	-	CASSQILGTEAFF	TGTGCCAGCAGCCAGATACTCGGGACTGAAGCTTTCTTT
TRBV7-2	TRBJ2-7	-	-	CASSFFQMEQYF	TGTGCCAGCAGCTTTTTTCAGATGGAGCAGTACTTC
TRBV20-1	TRBJ2-7	few	-	CSAERGEKQYF	TGCAGTGCTGAAAGGGGGGAAAAGCAGTACTTC
TRBV20-1	TRBJ1-2	few	-	CSAPDGILGYTF	TGCAGTGCTCCTGACGGAATCCTCGGCTACACCTTC
TRBV20-1	TRBJ2-7	few	-	CSASDPPGPFSYEQYF	TGCAGTGCTAGTGACCCTCCGGGACCATTCTCCTACGAGCAGTACTTC
TRBV12-3/TRBV12-4	TRBJ2-7	many	-	CASSSRTDSYEQYF	TGTGCCAGCAGTTCCCGGACGGACTCCTACGAGCAGTACTTC
TRBV5-1	TRBJ2-3	-	TRBD2	CASSLSLADYTDTQYF	TGCGCCAGCAGCTTGTCCCTAGCGGATTACACAGATACGCAGTATTTT
TRBV9	TRBJ2-1	few	-	CASSAPGSYNEQFF	TGTGCCAGCAGCGCGCCAGGGTCCTACAATGAGCAGTTCTTC
TRBV20-1	TRBJ2-7	few	-	CSARPQGREQYF	TGCAGTGCTAGACCACAGGGTCGCGAGCAGTACTTC
TRBV27	TRBJ1-5	few	TRBD1	CASSPVSTGDQPQHF	TGTGCCAGCAGCCCCGTGTCGACAGGGGATCAGCCCCAGCATTTT
TRBV5-1	TRBJ2-3	-	-	CASTTSAPDTQYF	TGCGCCAGCACCACCTCGGCCCCAGATACGCAGTATTTT
TRBV12-3/TRBV12-4	TRBJ1-4	few	-	CASRPQIGHEKLFF	TGTGCCAGCAGGCCCCAGATAGGGCATGAAAAACTGTTTTTT
TRBV12-3/TRBV12-4	TRBJ2-4	many	-	CASSPDGIRGYF	TGTGCCAGCAGTCCCGACGGGATAAGGGGGTACTTC
TRBV5-1	TRBJ1-2	few	TRBD1	CASSPGQEKGGYTF	TGCGCCAGCAGCCCAGGACAGGAAAAGGGCGGCTACACCTTC